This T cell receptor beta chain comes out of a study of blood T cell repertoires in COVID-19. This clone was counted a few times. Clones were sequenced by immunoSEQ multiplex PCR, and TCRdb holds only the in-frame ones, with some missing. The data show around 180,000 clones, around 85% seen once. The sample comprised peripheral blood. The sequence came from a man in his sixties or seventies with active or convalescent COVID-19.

The CDR3 nucleotides read TGTGCCACCAGCAGGGGGAGACAGGGAGGTGAAAAACTGTTTTTT. The encoded protein is CATSRGRQGGEKLFF. V and J are TRBV15 and TRBJ1-4, with 7 bases matching TRBD1. From germline, CDR1 is LNHNV and CDR2 YYDKDF (reference sequence). Trimming removed 3 bases from V and 7 bases from J; junction bases left unmatched: 8. The CDR3 runs 15 residues.